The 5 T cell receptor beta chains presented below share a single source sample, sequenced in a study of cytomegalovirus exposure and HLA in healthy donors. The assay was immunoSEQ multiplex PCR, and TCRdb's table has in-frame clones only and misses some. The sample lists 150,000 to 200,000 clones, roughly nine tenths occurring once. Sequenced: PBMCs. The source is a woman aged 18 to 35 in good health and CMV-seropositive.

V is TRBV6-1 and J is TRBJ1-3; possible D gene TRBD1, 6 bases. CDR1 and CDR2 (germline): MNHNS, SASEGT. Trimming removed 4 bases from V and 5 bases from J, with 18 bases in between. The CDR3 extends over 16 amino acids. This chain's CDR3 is CASSGGPGQLRNTIYF. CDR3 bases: TGTGCCAGCAGTGGGGGACCCGGACAGCTTCGAAACACCATATATTTT.

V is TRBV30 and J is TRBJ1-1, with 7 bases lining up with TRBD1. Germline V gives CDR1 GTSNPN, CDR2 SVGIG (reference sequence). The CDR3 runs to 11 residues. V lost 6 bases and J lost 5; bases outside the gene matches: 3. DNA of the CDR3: TGTGCCTGCAGGGGGTATACTGAAGCTTTCTTT. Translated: CACRGYTEAFF.

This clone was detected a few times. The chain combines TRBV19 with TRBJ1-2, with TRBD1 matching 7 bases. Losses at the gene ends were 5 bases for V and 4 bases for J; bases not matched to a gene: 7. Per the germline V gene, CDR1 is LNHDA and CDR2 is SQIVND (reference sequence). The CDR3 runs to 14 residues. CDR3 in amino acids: CASSADRLGYGYTF. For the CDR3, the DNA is TGTGCCAGTAGTGCGGACAGGTTGGGCTATGGCTACACCTTC.

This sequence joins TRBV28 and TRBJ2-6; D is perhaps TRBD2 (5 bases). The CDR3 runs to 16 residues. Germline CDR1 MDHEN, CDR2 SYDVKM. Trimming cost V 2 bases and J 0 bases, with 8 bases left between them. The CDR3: CASSLGLGSGANVLTF. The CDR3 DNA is TGTGCCAGCAGTTTAGGACTTGGCTCTGGGGCCAACGTCCTGACTTTC.

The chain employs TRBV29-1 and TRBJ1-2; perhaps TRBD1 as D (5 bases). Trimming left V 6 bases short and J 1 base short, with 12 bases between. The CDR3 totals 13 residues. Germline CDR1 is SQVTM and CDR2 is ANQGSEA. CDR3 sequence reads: CSVAGRLNYGYTF. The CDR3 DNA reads TGCAGCGTGGCGGGACGGCTTAACTATGGCTACACCTTC.